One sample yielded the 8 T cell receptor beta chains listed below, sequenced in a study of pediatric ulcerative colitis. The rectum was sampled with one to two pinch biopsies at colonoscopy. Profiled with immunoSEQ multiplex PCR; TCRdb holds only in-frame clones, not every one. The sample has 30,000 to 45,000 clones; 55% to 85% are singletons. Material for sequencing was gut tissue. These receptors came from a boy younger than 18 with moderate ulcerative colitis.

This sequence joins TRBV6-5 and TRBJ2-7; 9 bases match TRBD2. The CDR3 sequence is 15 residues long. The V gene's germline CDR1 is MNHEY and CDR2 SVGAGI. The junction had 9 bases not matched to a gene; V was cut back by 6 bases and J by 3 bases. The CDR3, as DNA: TGTGCCAGCAGCCCAGTAGCGGGAGTCTACTACGAGCAGTACTTC. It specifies CASSPVAGVYYEQYF.

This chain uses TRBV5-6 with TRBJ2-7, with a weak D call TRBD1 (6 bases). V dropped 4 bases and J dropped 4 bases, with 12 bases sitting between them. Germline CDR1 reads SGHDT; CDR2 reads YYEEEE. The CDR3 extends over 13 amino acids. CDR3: CASSRGRGYEQYF. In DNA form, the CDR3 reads TGTGCCAGCAGCCGAGGTAGGGGGTACGAGCAGTACTTC.

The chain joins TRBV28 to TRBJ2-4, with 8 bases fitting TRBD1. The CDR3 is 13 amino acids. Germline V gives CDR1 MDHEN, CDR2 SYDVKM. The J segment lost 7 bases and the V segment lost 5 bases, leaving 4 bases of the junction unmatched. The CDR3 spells CASSPTGGNIQYF. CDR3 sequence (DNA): TGTGCCAGCAGTCCTACAGGGGGGAACATTCAGTACTTC.

The DNA of the CDR3 is TGTGCCAGCTCGGCTAACAGGGGTCATGAGCAGTTCTTC. It specifies CASSANRGHEQFF. The genes are TRBV7-2 and TRBJ2-1; 7 bases are a match to TRBD1. The CDR3 totals 13 residues. Germline V CDR1 and CDR2: SGHTA, FQGNSA. J was trimmed by 8 bases and V by 8 bases; bases with no gene match: 9.

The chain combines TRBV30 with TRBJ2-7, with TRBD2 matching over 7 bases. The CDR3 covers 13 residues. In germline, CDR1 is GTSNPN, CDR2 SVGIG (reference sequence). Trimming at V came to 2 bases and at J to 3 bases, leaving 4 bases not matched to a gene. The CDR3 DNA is TGTGCCTGGAGTCCTTGGGGGGGCTACGAGCAGTACTTC. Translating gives CAWSPWGGYEQYF.

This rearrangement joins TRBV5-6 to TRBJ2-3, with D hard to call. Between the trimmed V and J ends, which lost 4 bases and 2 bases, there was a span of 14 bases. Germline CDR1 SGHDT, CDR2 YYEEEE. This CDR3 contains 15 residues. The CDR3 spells CASSQAGRDTDTQYF. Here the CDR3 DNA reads TGTGCCAGCAGCCAAGCAGGTCGTGACACAGATACGCAGTATTTT.

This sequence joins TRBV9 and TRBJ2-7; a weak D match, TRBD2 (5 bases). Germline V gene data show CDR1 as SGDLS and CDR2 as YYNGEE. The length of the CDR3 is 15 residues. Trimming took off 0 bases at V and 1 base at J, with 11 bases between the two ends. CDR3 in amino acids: CASSVGEGPSYEQYF. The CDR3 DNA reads TGTGCCAGCAGCGTAGGAGAGGGCCCTTCCTACGAGCAGTACTTC. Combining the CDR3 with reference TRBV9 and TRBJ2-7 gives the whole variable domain DSGVTQTPKHLITATGQRVTLRCSPRSGDLSVYWYQQSLDQGLQFLIQYYNGEERAKGNILERFSAQQFPDLHSELNLSSLELGDSALYFCASSVGEGPSYEQYFGPGTRLTVT.

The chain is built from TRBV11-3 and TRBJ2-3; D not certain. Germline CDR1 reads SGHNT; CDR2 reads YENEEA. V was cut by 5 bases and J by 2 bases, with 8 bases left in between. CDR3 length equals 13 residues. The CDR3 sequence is CASSLGVTDTQYF. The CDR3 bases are TGTGCCAGCAGCCTAGGAGTCACAGATACGCAGTATTTT.